The 32 T cell receptor beta chains below were found in one sample sequenced in a study of blood T cell repertoires in COVID-19. The method was immunoSEQ multiplex PCR; TCRdb's version includes in-frame clones alone and lacks a portion of them. The sample shows approximately 230,000 clones, around four fifths of them seen only once. Sequenced sample: peripheral blood. The source of these receptors is a man of 80 years or more with acute or convalescent COVID-19.

The chain uses TRBV4-2 and TRBJ2-1, with 11 bases that match TRBD2. Germline loops: CDR1 LGHNA, CDR2 YNFKEQ. Losses at the gene ends were 3 bases for V and 2 bases for J; bases not matched to a gene: 3. The CDR3 is made up of 16 amino acids. The CDR3 protein is CASSHLAGGTYNEQFF. In nucleotides, the CDR3 is TGTGCCAGCAGCCATCTAGCGGGGGGTACCTACAATGAGCAGTTCTTC.

The CDR3 protein is CASSQGVGSYEQYF. As DNA, the CDR3 is TGTGCCAGCAGCCAGGGTGTTGGGTCTTACGAGCAGTACTTC. The V gene is TRBV7-9, the J gene TRBJ2-7; the D gene is possibly TRBD1 (5 bases). The CDR3 spans 14 residues. The V gene's germline CDR1 is SEHNR and CDR2 FQNEAQ (reference sequence). V was shortened by 5 bases and J by 4 bases, with 15 bases between the two germline ends.

The rearrangement links TRBV3-1 (or the pseudogene TRBV3-2) to TRBJ1-3; 9 positions agree with TRBD1. V shed 4 bases and J 2 bases; nucleotides not matched to a gene: 6. In germline, CDR1 is LGHDT, CDR2 YNNKEL (reference sequence). The CDR3 length is 16 residues. The CDR3 DNA reads TGTGCCAGCAGCCCCCTGGGACAGGGTCCTGGAAACACCATATATTTT. Its translation is CASSPLGQGPGNTIYF.

The chain has TRBV20-1 and TRBJ1-5; 8 positions match TRBD1. The V gene end was trimmed by 3 bases and the J gene end by 7 bases; junction bases not matched to a gene: 5. The CDR3 is made up of 13 amino acids. Germline-derived CDR1 and CDR2 are DFQATT and SNEGSKA (reference sequence). In nucleotides, the CDR3 is TGCAGTGCTAGTCCGTCAGGGGGCCAGCCCCAGCATTTT. Encoded protein: CSASPSGGQPQHF.

This rearrangement joins TRBV6-5 to TRBJ1-3; 7 nucleotides line up with TRBD1. V gave up 6 bases and J gave up 0 bases; unmatched junction bases: 2. This CDR3 spans 14 amino acids. CDR1 and CDR2 (germline): MNHEY, SVGAGI. CDR3 sequence reads: CASRTGISGNTIYF. Written as DNA, the CDR3 is TGTGCCAGCAGGACAGGGATCTCTGGAAACACCATATATTTT.

The chain joins TRBV7-8 to TRBJ2-2; the D gene is possibly TRBD2 (6 bases). CDR3 length: 14 residues. Germline CDR1 reads SGHVS; CDR2 reads FQNEAQ. V was pared by 3 bases and J by 3 bases, with 8 bases between. CDR3 nucleotides: TGTGCCAGCAGCTTCGCGGGGTACACCGGGGAGCTGTTTTTT. It specifies CASSFAGYTGELFF.

The chain joins TRBV2 to TRBJ2-2; the match to TRBD2 covers 7 bases. There are 14 residues in the CDR3. After removal of 6 bases from V and 4 bases from J, the junction contained 5 bases not matched to a gene. CDR1 and CDR2 (germline): SNHLY, FYNNEI. The CDR3 region has the DNA TGTGCCAGCAGAGCCGGGACTACCACCGGGGAGCTGTTTTTT. It translates to CASRAGTTTGELFF.

V and J are TRBV5-6 and TRBJ1-1; possibly TRBD1 for D (6 bases). The CDR3 covers 16 residues. With 0 bases removed from V and 10 bases from J, the gap between germline ends came to 22 bases. Germline lookup yields CDR1 SGHDT and CDR2 YYEEEE. CDR3 sequence: CASSLDPRGQKGGAFF. In nucleotides, the CDR3 is TGTGCCAGCAGCTTGGATCCGAGGGGCCAGAAAGGGGGAGCTTTCTTT.

The genes are TRBV7-5 and TRBJ1-3; the DNA was not compared with TRBD1, the D call given in the table. TRBV7-5 is assigned pseudogene status. The CDR3 runs to 16 residues. The chain's CDR3 is CARSDGRGLVKNTIYF. CDR3 coding DNA: TGTGCCAGAAGCGACGGCAGGGGGCTCGTCAAAAACACCATATATTTT.

Note on this clone: Additional DNA sequences in this sample encode the identical CDR3. The J gene is TRBJ1-1, the V gene TRBV9; possible D gene TRBD1, 5 bases. Trimming removed 0 bases from V and 3 bases from J, with 6 bases in between. CDR1 SGDLS and CDR2 YYNGEE come from the germline V gene. The CDR3 covers 13 residues. Here the CDR3 DNA reads TGTGCCAGCAGCGTAGGGGGCTACACTGAAGCTTTCTTT. Translation: CASSVGGYTEAFF.

In DNA, the CDR3 is TGTGCCAGCAGCTTAGGTTTAGCCTCCGAGCAGTACTTC. It codes for CASSLGLASEQYF. The chain is built from TRBV7-6 and TRBJ2-7; D ambiguous. In germline, CDR1 is SGHVS, CDR2 FNYEAQ. Trimming took 1 base from V and 6 from J, leaving 10 bases between them. The CDR3 sequence is 13 residues long.

The genes are TRBV11-2 and TRBJ1-2; a weak D match, TRBD1 (5 bases). Germline V CDR1 and CDR2: SGHAT, FQNNGV. The CDR3 is 14 residues long. Trimming removed 1 base at V and 4 bases at J, with 10 bases between. The CDR3 region is CASSLGQGIYGYTF. CDR3 coding DNA: TGTGCCAGCAGCTTAGGGCAGGGAATCTATGGCTACACCTTC.

The V call is TRBV5-1, the J call TRBJ2-1; 8 nucleotides match TRBD2. The V gene end was trimmed by 2 bases and the J gene end by 5 bases; junction bases not matched to a gene: 3. Germline CDR1 reads SGHRS; CDR2 reads YFSETQ. The CDR3 sequence is 14 residues long. CDR3 sequence reads: CASSLLAANNEQFF. The CDR3 DNA reads as TGCGCCAGCAGCTTACTAGCGGCAAACAATGAGCAGTTCTTC. Full variable domain (outside the CDR3, taken from reference TRBV5-1 and TRBJ2-1): KAGVTQTPRYLIKTRGQQVTLSCSPISGHRSVSWYQQTPGQGLQFLFEYFSETQRNKGNFPGRFSGRQFSNSRSEMNVSTLELGDSALYLCASSLLAANNEQFFGPGTRLTVL.

The chain's CDR3 is CSASWSGSSYEQYF. CDR3 nucleotides: TGCAGTGCTAGTTGGTCAGGTAGCTCCTACGAGCAGTACTTC. This rearrangement joins TRBV20-1 to TRBJ2-7; D remains ambiguous. Germline V gives CDR1 DFQATT, CDR2 SNEGSKA (reference sequence). CDR3 length: 14 amino acids. Trimming took 3 bases from V and 0 from J, leaving 12 bases between them.

This chain uses TRBV28 with TRBJ1-6, with D unresolved. The CDR3 runs 12 residues. Deletions cut 7 bases from V and 9 bases from J, with 10 bases between. The V gene's germline CDR1 is MDHEN and CDR2 SYDVKM. CDR3 sequence: CASMEGGSPLHF. DNA for the CDR3: TGTGCCAGCATGGAGGGCGGTTCACCCCTCCACTTT.

This chain uses TRBV5-4 with TRBJ2-5; perhaps TRBD2 as D (5 bases). Trimming left V 4 bases short and J 0 bases short, with 13 bases between. Germline loops: CDR1 SGHNT, CDR2 YYREEE (reference sequence). There are 15 residues in the CDR3. The DNA for the CDR3 is TGTGCCAGCAGCACACGGAGGTCAGACCAAGAGACCCAGTACTTC. Its translation is CASSTRRSDQETQYF. The variable domain in full, with the rest retrieved from reference TRBV5-4 and TRBJ2-5, is ETGVTQSPTHLIKTRGQQVTLRCSSQSGHNTVSWYQQALGQGPQFIFQYYREEENGRGNFPPRFSGLQFPNYSSELNVNALELDDSALYLCASSTRRSDQETQYFGPGTRLLVL.

The genes are TRBV6-5 and TRBJ1-1, with D maybe TRBD1 (6 bases). CDR3 length: 14 residues. V was shortened by 4 bases and J by 9 bases, with 18 bases between the two germline ends. CDR1 is MNHEY and CDR2 is SVGAGI in the germline V gene. CDR3 nucleotide sequence: TGTGCCAGCAGTTCCCTTGGGGGGGACACCAAAGCTTTCTTT. Translating it yields CASSSLGGDTKAFF.

This chain connects TRBV5-1 to TRBJ1-6, with 7 bases lining up with TRBD1. The CDR3 sequence is 15 residues long. Trimming at V came to 4 bases and at J to 5 bases, leaving 6 bases not matched to a gene. Germline CDR1 is SGHRS and CDR2 is YFSETQ. CDR3 in amino acids: CASSLDRADNSPLHF. As DNA, the CDR3 is TGCGCCAGCAGCCTTGACAGGGCGGATAATTCACCCCTCCACTTT.

This chain links TRBV3-1 (or the pseudogene TRBV3-2) with TRBJ2-1; 10 bases agree with TRBD2. V shed 2 bases, J shed 3 bases, and the junction held 1 base outside the gene matches. The germline CDR1 and CDR2 sequences are LGHDT and YNNKEL (reference sequence). This CDR3 has 15 residues. CDR3 loop: CASSQWTSGYNEQFF. Written as DNA, the CDR3 is TGTGCCAGCAGCCAATGGACTAGCGGCTACAATGAGCAGTTCTTC.

This clone was observed a single time. The chain couples TRBV6-5 to TRBJ2-7; TRBD1 aligns across 8 bases. Germline CDR1 reads MNHEY; CDR2 reads SVGAGI. V gave up 7 bases and J gave up 11 bases; unmatched junction bases: 13. The CDR3 loop spans 13 amino acids. This CDR3 is CASTQTGGNWEYF. The CDR3 coding sequence is TGTGCCAGCACCCAAACAGGGGGGAACTGGGAGTACTTC.

J is TRBJ1-1 and V is TRBV19; 7 positions agree with TRBD1. Germline assignment: CDR1 LNHDA and CDR2 SQIVND (reference sequence). Losses at the gene ends were 7 bases for V and 4 bases for J; bases not matched to a gene: 9. The CDR3 sequence is 14 residues long. CDR3 bases: TGTGCCAGTACTGGACAGGCGGGAAGCACTGAAGCTTTCTTT. Residues: CASTGQAGSTEAFF.

This rearrangement joins TRBV30 to TRBJ2-7; 16 positions agree with TRBD2. Germline CDR1 GTSNPN, CDR2 SVGIG (reference sequence). The CDR3 is made up of 16 amino acids. With 2 bases clipped from V and 7 bases from J, the junction kept 8 bases outside the gene matches. The chain's CDR3 is CAWSRGLAGGPGEQYF. The CDR3 DNA is TGTGCCTGGAGTAGGGGACTAGCGGGAGGGCCGGGAGAGCAGTACTTC.

The chain recombines TRBV28 with TRBJ1-1; 8 positions agree with TRBD1. The CDR3 totals 15 residues. With V trimmed by 5 bases and J by 4 bases, 9 bases remained unmatched. CDR1 is MDHEN and CDR2 is SYDVKM in the germline V gene. CDR3 sequence: CASSGDRGLSTEAFF. As DNA, the CDR3 is TGTGCCAGCAGTGGTGACAGGGGCTTGAGCACTGAAGCTTTCTTT.

V gene TRBV7-9 combines with J gene TRBJ2-7; TRBD2 might be the D (6 bases). V lost 4 bases and J lost 2, with 12 bases in between. The CDR3 runs to 14 residues. The germline gives CDR1 SEHNR, CDR2 FQNEAQ (reference sequence). This CDR3 is CASSSGTLPYEQYF. CDR3 sequence (DNA): TGTGCCAGCAGCTCCGGGACTCTGCCCTACGAGCAGTACTTC.

The rearrangement links TRBV6-4 to TRBJ2-3; TRBD2 aligns across 10 bases. Germline CDR1 reads MRHNA; CDR2 reads SNTAGT. This CDR3 spans 15 amino acids. Trimming at V came to 6 bases and at J to 0 bases, leaving 3 bases not matched to a gene. The CDR3 spells CASRGLAFSTDTQYF. CDR3 coding DNA: TGTGCCAGCAGGGGACTAGCGTTTAGCACAGATACGCAGTATTTT.

The J gene is TRBJ2-2, the V gene TRBV6-6; D may be TRBD1 (5 bases). This CDR3 is 15 amino acids long. V was trimmed by 3 bases and J by 0 bases, leaving 8 bases between them. CDR1 and CDR2 from the germline V gene are MNHNY and SVGAGI (reference sequence). The CDR3 loop reads CASSYLQANTGELFF. The CDR3, as DNA: TGTGCCAGCAGTTATCTACAGGCGAACACCGGGGAGCTGTTTTTT.

This chain links TRBV3-1 (or the pseudogene TRBV3-2) with TRBJ2-1; TRBD2 matches at 11 bases. The CDR3 runs 15 residues. With 4 bases clipped from V and 7 bases from J, the junction kept 6 bases outside the gene matches. Per the germline V gene, CDR1 is LGHDT and CDR2 is YNNKEL (reference sequence). The CDR3 loop reads CASSPLAGGLNEQFF. DNA of the CDR3: TGTGCCAGCAGCCCGCTAGCGGGGGGTCTTAATGAGCAGTTCTTC.

In its sample, this clone was seen once. The same CDR3 can be traced to other DNA sequences in this sample. The rearrangement uses TRBV24-1 and TRBJ1-1; tentatively, D is TRBD1 (6 bases). Germline V gives CDR1 KGHDR, CDR2 SFDVKD. This CDR3 is built from 13 residues. Trimming left V 7 bases short and J 1 base short, with 9 bases between. For the CDR3, the DNA is TGTGCCACCAGGGGACAAACGAACACTGAAGCTTTCTTT. As protein: CATRGQTNTEAFF.

This clone showed up just once. V and J are TRBV27 and TRBJ2-1; D gene unclear. The germline gives CDR1 MNHEY, CDR2 SMNVEV (reference sequence). This CDR3 has 13 residues. V lost 6 bases, J lost 5 bases, and 11 bases lay in between. This chain's CDR3 is CASRTTVNNEQFF. As DNA, the CDR3 is TGTGCCAGCAGAACGACTGTTAACAATGAGCAGTTCTTC.

This clone occurred once. The same CDR3 can be traced to other DNA sequences in this sample. The chain is built from TRBV18 and TRBJ2-7; the match to TRBD1 covers 10 bases. The CDR3 contains 15 residues. Germline CDR1 is KGHSH and CDR2 is LQKENI. The junction had 2 bases not matched to a gene; V was cut back by 0 bases and J by 3 bases. The CDR3, as DNA: TGTGCCAGCTCACCACCGGGACAGGGGTTCTACGAGCAGTACTTC. It codes for CASSPPGQGFYEQYF.

The chain recombines TRBV27 with TRBJ2-1; 7 bases line up with TRBD1. Germline assignment: CDR1 MNHEY and CDR2 SMNVEV (reference sequence). The CDR3 contains 17 residues. The J segment lost 4 bases and the V segment lost 1 base, leaving 10 bases of the junction unmatched. The CDR3 sequence: CASSLFPRGPEYNEQFF. In nucleotides, the CDR3 is TGTGCCAGCAGTTTATTTCCGAGGGGGCCGGAATACAATGAGCAGTTCTTC.

This chain links TRBV5-5 with TRBJ1-3; D call uncertain. The CDR3 is 16 amino acids. The germline V gene has CDR1 SGHKS and CDR2 YYEKEE (reference sequence). Trimming cost V 4 bases and J 4 bases, with 18 bases left between them. CDR3 nucleotide sequence: TGTGCCAGCAGCATAAGCGTGAAGGTTACCGGAAACACCATATATTTT. This encodes CASSISVKVTGNTIYF.